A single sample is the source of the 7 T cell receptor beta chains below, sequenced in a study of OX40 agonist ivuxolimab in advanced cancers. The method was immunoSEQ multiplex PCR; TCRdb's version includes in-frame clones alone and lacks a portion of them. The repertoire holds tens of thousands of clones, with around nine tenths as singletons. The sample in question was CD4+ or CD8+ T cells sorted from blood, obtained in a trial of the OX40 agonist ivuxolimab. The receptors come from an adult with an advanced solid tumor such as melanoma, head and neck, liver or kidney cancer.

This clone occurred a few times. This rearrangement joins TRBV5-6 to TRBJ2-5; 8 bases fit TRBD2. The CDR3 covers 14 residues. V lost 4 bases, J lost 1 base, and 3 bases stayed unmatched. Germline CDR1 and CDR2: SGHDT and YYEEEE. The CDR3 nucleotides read TGTGCCAGCAGCCGGCGGGGGGCCCAAGAGACCCAGTACTTC. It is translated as CASSRRGAQETQYF.

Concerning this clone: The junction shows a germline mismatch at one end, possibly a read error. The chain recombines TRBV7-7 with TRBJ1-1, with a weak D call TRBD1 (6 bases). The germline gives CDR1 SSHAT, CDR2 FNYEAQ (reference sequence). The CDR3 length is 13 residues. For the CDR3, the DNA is TGTGCTAGCAGCCCCCACAGGGAAGGTGAAGCTTTCTTT. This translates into CASSPHREGEAFF. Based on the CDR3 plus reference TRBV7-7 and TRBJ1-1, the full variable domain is GAGVSQSPRYKVTKRGQDVTLRCDPISSHATLYWYQQALGQGPEFLTYFNYEAQPDKSGLPSDRFSAERPEGSISTLTIQRTEQRDSAMYRCASSPHREGEAFFGQGTRLTVV.

Written as DNA, the CDR3 is TGTGCCAGCAGTGGCGGACAGGGTATAGACGGAAACACCATATATTTT. Its translation is CASSGGQGIDGNTIYF. The chain has TRBV2 and TRBJ1-3; TRBD1 aligns across 8 bases. Germline CDR1 reads SNHLY; CDR2 reads FYNNEI. The CDR3 is 16 amino acids. V dropped 4 bases and J dropped 4; count of bases not matched to a gene: 9. The full variable domain, its missing parts supplied by reference TRBV2 and TRBJ1-3, is EPEVTQTPSHQVTQMGQEVILRCVPISNHLYFYWYRQILGQKVEFLVSFYNNEISEKSEIFDDQFSVERPDGSNFTLKIRSTKLEDSAMYFCASSGGQGIDGNTIYFGEGSWLTVV.

The CDR3 protein is CAWNRGAGANVLTF. CDR3 coding DNA: TGTGCCTGGAATCGGGGAGCTGGGGCCAACGTCCTGACTTTC. The chain uses TRBV30 and TRBJ2-6; tentative D call: TRBD2 (5 bases). Trimming pared 4 bases from V and 2 bases from J, leaving 9 bases between. Germline assignment: CDR1 GTSNPN and CDR2 SVGIG (reference sequence). The CDR3 spans 14 residues.

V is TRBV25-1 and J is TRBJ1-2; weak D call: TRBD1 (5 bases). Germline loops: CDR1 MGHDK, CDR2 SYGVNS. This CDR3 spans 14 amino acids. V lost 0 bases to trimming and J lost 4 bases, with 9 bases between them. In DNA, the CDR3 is TGTGCCAGCAGTGAATATGGGGGGGTCTATGGCTACACCTTC. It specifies CASSEYGGVYGYTF.

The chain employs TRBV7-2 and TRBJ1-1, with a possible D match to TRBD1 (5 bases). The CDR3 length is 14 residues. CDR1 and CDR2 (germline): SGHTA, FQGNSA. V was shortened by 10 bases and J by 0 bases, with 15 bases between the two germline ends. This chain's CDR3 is CATKGDPMNTEAFF. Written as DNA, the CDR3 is TGTGCCACGAAAGGGGATCCGATGAACACTGAAGCTTTCTTT.

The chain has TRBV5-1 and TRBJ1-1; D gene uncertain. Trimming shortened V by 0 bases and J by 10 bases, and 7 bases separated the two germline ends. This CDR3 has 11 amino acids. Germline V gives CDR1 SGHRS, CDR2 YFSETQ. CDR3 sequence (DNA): TGCGCCAGCAGCTTGGAGACACGAGCTTTCTTT. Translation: CASSLETRAFF. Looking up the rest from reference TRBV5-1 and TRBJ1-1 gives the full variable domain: KAGVTQTPRYLIKTRGQQVTLSCSPISGHRSVSWYQQTPGQGLQFLFEYFSETQRNKGNFPGRFSGRQFSNSRSEMNVSTLELGDSALYLCASSLETRAFFGQGTRLTVV.